This paragraph reports one T cell receptor beta chain. Healthy Russian Caucasian donors spanned ages 6 to 90 years. This sample stems from a study of blood T cells in healthy people across ages. A second PCR of 7 to 11 cycles used a sample-barcoded 5' primer and a J-beta primer mix. TCRdb recomputed calls from the 5' RACE reads with MiXCR, one row per CDR3 protein. The table shows about 1 million distinct CDR3 sequences, with 45% occurring only once. V was clipped by 1 base and J by 3 bases, with 14 bases between them. Germline assignment: CDR1 LNHNV and CDR2 YYDKDF (reference sequence). This CDR3 spans 16 amino acids.

This clonotype was sampled from a woman in her sixties in good health. Input material: blood. The J gene is TRBJ2-3, the V gene TRBV15, with D unresolved. The CDR3 DNA follows: TGTGCCACCAGCAGAGGTAGAACAGTCTCAACAGATACGCAGTATTTT. It codes for CATSRGRTVSTDTQYF. Based on the CDR3 plus reference TRBV15 and TRBJ2-3, the full variable domain is DAMVIQNPRYQVTQFGKPVTLSCSQTLNHNVMYWYQQKSSQAPKLLFHYYDKDFNNEADTPDNFQSRRPNTSFCFLDIRSPGLGDTAMYLCATSRGRTVSTDTQYFGPGTRLTVL.